Judged by abundance, the clone carrying this T cell receptor beta chain is medium-sized. The target antigen is unknown. The data were obtained in a study of vaccination and CD4 T cells after COVID-19. The wider study: Six males and four females, two of them Hispanic, were enrolled as convalescents.

This CDR3 is 17 amino acids long. The germline gives CDR1 SGHDT, CDR2 YYEEEE. V shed 0 bases and J 7 bases; nucleotides not matched to a gene: 13. The Oncomine TCR Beta short-read assay sequenced DNA from cultured CD4+ T cells. Each CDR3 protein gets one entry after TCRdb re-called the PCR reads with MiXCR. The sample lists more than 3,000 distinct CDR3 sequences, roughly 17% occurring once. Treatment meaning: approximately 9-day PBMC culture with coronavirus spike peptide pools or control peptides (ViraFEST assay). Peptide pools at about 11 ug/ml, together with 8 to 10 IU/ml IL-2, were added to cultures of some 1.9 million PBMCs per well.

The sequence came from a human donor who had recovered from COVID-19. The chain combines TRBV5-6 with TRBJ1-1; TRBD1 matches at 9 bases. The sample taken for sequencing was CD4+ T cells from blood, cultured in vitro. The CDR3 nucleotides read TGTGCCAGCAGCTTGGCCACAGGGGGCGAACGAACCGGTGAAGCTTTCTTT. It is translated as CASSLATGGERTGEAFF. Using reference TRBV5-6 and TRBJ1-1 for the parts outside the CDR3, the full variable domain is DAGVTQSPTHLIKTRGQQVTLRCSPKSGHDTVSWYQQALGQGPQFIFQYYEEEERQRGNFPDRFSGHQFPNYSSELNVNALLLGDSALYLCASSLATGGERTGEAFFGQGTRLTVV.